This T cell receptor beta chain was documented in a study of STAT3 mutations in large granular lymphocyte leukemia. Study details: More than half of T-LGLL patients received immunosuppressive therapy.

V was clipped by 4 bases and J by 6 bases; unmatched bases: 5. In germline, CDR1 is LGHNA, CDR2 YSLEER. This CDR3 is built from 15 residues. Points on this clone: Its antigen is undetermined.

Clones were read by immunoSEQ multiplex PCR, and TCRdb kept only the in-frame ones, dropping some. The sample lists about 20,000 clones; about 90% were seen once. Study observations and caveats: Every T-LGLL patient had at least one immunodominant TCRbeta clonotype.

This TCR came from a man between 60 and 70 years old with T-cell large granular lymphocyte leukemia. Some clones in this sample may be carry-over from other donors' samples. The sequencing sample was made of peripheral blood mononuclear cells. The chain carries TRBV4-3 and TRBJ2-3; 12 positions agree with TRBD2. The CDR3 loop is CASSPSGRAGDTQYF. The CDR3 nucleotides read TGCGCCAGCAGCCCTAGCGGGAGGGCCGGGGATACGCAGTATTTT.